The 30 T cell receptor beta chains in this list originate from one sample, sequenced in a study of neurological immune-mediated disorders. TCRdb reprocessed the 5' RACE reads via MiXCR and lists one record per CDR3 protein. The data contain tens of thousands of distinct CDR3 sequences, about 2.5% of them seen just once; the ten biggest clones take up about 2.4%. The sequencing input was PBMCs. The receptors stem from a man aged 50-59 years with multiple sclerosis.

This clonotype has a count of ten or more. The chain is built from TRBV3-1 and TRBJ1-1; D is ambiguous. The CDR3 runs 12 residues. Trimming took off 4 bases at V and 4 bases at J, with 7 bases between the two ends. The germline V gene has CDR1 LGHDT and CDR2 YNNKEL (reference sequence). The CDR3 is CASSLWGTEAFF. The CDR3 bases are TGTGCCAGCAGCCTCTGGGGCACTGAAGCTTTCTTT.

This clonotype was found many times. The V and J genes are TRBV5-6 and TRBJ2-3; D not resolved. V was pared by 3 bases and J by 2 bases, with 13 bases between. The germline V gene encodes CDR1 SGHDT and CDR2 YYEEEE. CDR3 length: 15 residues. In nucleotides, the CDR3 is TGTGCCAGCAGCTCGAGACGGAAGAACACAGATACGCAGTATTTT. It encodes CASSSRRKNTDTQYF.

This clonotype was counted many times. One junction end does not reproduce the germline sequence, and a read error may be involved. CDR3 coding DNA: TGCAGTGCTCGAGACTCCTACGGGGTAACAGATACGCAGTATTTT. It translates to CSARDSYGVTDTQYF. The rearrangement links TRBV20-1 to TRBJ2-3; D is perhaps TRBD2 (5 bases). This CDR3 region has 15 residues. Germline-derived CDR1 and CDR2 are DFQATT and SNEGSKA (reference sequence).

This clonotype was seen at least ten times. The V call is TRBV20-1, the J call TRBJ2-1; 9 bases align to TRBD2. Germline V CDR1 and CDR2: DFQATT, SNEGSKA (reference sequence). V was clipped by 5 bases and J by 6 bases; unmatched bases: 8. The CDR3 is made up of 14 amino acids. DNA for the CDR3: TGCAGTGCTGTCCGCGGGGGGGCGAGCAATGAGCAGTTCTTC. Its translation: CSAVRGGASNEQFF.

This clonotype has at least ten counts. The DNA of the CDR3 is TGTGCCAGCAGCTTGCAAGAGTTATATGGCTACACCTTC. It is translated as CASSLQELYGYTF. The rearrangement uses TRBV5-5 and TRBJ1-2; no clear D. CDR1 SGHKS and CDR2 YYEKEE come from the germline V gene (reference sequence). The CDR3 sequence is 13 residues long. Trimming removed 1 base from V and 5 bases from J, with 9 bases in between. The full variable domain, completed using reference TRBV5-5 and TRBJ1-2, is DAGVTQSPTHLIKTRGQQVTLRCSPISGHKSVSWYQQVLGQGPQFIFQYYEKEERGRGNFPDRFSARQFPNYSSELNVNALLLGDSALYLCASSLQELYGYTFGSGTRLTVV.

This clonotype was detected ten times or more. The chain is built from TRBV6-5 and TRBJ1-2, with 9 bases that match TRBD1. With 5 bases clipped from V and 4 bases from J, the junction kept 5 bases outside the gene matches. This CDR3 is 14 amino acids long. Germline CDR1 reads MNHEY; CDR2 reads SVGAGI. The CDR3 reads CASSRTGGGYGYTF. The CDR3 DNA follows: TGTGCCAGCAGTCGAACAGGGGGCGGCTATGGCTACACCTTC.

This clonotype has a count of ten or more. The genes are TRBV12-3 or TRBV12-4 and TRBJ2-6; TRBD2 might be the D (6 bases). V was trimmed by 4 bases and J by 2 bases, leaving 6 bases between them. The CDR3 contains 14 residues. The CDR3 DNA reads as TGTGCCAGCAGTTCTAGCGCTGGGGCCAACGTCCTGACTTTC. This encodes CASSSSAGANVLTF.

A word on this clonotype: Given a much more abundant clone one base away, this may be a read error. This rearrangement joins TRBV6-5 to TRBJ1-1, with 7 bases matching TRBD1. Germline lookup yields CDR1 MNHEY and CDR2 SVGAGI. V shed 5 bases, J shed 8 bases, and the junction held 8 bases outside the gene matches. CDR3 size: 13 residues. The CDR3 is CASSTVTGQEAFF. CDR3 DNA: TGTGCCAGCAGTACTGTAACGGGACAGGAAGCTTTCTTT.

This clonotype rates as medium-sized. As DNA, the CDR3 is TGTGCCAGCAGCCAAGCACACCCACAAGGGCGCGGGGCCAACGTCCTGACTTTC. Protein product: CASSQAHPQGRGANVLTF. V is TRBV3-1 and J is TRBJ2-6; no clear D. The CDR3 loop spans 18 amino acids. Trimming stripped 1 base from V and 4 bases from J, with 17 bases between. CDR1 is LGHDT, CDR2 YNNKEL, per germline (reference sequence).

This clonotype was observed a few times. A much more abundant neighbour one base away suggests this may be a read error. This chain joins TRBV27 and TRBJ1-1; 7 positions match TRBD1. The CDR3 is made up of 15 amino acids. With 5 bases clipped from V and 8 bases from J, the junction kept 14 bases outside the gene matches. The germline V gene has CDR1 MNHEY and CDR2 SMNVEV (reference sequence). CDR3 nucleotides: TGTGCCAGCAGTGCCCCGGGAAAGGGGGCAAGGGAAGCTTTCTTT. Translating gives CASSAPGKGAREAFF.

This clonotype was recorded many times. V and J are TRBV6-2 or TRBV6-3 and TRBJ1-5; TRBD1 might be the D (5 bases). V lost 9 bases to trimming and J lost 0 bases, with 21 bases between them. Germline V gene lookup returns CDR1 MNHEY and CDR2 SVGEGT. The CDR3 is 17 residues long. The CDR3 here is CASTTGTAPYSNQPQHF. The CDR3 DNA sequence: TGTGCCAGTACTACCGGGACCGCACCTTATAGCAATCAGCCCCAGCATTTT.

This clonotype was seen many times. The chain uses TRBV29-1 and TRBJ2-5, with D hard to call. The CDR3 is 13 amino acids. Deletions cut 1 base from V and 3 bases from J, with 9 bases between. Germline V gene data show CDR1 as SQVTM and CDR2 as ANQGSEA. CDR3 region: CSVEVQLEETQYF. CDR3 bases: TGCAGCGTTGAAGTTCAACTCGAAGAGACCCAGTACTTC. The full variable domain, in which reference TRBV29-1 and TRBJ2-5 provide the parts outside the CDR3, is SAVISQKPSRDICQRGTSLTIQCQVDSQVTMMFWYRQQPGQSLTLIATANQGSEATYESGFVIDKFPISRPNLTFSTLTVSNMSPEDSSIYLCSVEVQLEETQYFGPGTRLLVL.

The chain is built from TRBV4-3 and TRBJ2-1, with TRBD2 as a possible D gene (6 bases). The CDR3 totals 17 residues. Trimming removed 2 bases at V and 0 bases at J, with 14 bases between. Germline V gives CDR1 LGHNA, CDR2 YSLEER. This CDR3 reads CASSQPPGVSSYNEQFF. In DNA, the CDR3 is TGCGCCAGCAGCCAACCTCCGGGGGTTAGCTCCTACAATGAGCAGTTCTTC.

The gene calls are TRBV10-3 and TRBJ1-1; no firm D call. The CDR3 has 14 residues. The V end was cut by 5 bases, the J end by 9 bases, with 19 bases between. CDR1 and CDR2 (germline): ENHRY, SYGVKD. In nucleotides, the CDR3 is TGTGCCATCAGTCCCTCGGGAAAGGAAGACAAAGCTTTCTTT. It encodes CAISPSGKEDKAFF.

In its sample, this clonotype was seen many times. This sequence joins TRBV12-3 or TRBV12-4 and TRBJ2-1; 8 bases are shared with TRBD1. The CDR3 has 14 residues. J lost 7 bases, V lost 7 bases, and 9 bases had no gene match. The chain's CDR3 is CASTRQGTRNEQFF. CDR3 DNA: TGTGCCAGCACGAGACAGGGGACCCGTAATGAGCAGTTCTTC.

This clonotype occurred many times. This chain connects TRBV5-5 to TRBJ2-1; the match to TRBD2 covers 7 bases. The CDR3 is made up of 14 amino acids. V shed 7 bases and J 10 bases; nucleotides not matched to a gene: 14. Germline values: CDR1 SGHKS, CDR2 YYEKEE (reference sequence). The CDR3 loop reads CASSTAGVSREQFF. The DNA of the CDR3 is TGTGCCAGCTCTACGGCGGGGGTTTCGCGCGAGCAGTTCTTC.

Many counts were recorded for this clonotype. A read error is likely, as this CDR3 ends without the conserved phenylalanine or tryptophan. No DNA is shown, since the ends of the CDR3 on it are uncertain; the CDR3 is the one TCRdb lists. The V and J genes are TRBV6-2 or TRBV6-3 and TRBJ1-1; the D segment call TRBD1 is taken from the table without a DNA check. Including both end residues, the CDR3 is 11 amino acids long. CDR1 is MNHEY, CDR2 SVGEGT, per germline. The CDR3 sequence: CASNQGQLLSI.

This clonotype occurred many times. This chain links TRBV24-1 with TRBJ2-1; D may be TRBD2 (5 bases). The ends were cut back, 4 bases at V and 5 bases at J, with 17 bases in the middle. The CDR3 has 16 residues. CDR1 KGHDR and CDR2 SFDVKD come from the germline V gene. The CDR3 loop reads CATSESGEIRNNEQFF. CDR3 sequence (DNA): TGTGCCACCAGTGAATCCGGGGAGATCCGAAACAATGAGCAGTTCTTC.

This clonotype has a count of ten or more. CDR3 sequence reads: CASIGGYGSSYNEQFF. The CDR3, as DNA: TGTGCCAGCATAGGGGGGTACGGGAGCTCCTACAATGAGCAGTTCTTC. The rearrangement uses TRBV6-2 or TRBV6-3 and TRBJ2-1; D is tentatively TRBD1 or TRBD2 (6 bases each). The CDR3 is made up of 16 amino acids. Germline-derived CDR1 and CDR2 are MNHEY and SVGEGT. V shed 7 bases and J shed 0 bases, with 16 bases lying between them.

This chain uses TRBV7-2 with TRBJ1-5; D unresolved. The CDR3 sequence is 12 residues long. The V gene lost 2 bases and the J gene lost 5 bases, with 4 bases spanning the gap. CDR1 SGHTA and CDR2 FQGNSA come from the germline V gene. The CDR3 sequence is CASSLMHQPQHF. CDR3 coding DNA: TGTGCCAGCAGCTTAATGCATCAGCCCCAGCATTTT.

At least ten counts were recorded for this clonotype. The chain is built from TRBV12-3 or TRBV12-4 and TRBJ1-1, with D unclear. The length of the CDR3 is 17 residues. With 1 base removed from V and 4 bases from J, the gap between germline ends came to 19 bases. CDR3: CASSLVLGSLSFTEAFF. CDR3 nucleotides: TGTGCCAGCAGTTTAGTCCTCGGGTCCCTTTCTTTCACTGAAGCTTTCTTT.

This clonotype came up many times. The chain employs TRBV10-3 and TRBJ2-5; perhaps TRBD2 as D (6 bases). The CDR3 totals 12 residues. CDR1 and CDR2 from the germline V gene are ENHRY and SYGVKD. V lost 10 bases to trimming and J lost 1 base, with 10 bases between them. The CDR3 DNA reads TGTGCCAGCTGGGACTTCCAAGAGACCCAGTACTTC. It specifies CASWDFQETQYF.

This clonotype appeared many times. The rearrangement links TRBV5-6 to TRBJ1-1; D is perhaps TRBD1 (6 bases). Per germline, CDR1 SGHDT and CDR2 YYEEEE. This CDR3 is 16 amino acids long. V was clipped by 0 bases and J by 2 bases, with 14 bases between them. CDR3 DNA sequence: TGTGCCAGCAGCTTGGAACAGGGTCGGGTAAACACTGAAGCTTTCTTT. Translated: CASSLEQGRVNTEAFF.

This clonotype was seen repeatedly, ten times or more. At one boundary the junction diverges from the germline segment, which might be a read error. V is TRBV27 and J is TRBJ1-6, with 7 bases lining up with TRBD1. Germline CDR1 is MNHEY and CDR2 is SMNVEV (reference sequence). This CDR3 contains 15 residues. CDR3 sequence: CASNQGGGYNSPLNF. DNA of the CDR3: TGTGCCAGCAACCAGGGAGGGGGCTATAATTCACCCCTCAACTTT.

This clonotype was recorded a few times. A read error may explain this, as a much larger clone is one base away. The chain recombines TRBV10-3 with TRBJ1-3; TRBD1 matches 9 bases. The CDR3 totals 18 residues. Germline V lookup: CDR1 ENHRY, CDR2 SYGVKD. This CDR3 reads CAISEPFGTGSSGKTIYF. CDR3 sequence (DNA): TGTGCCATCAGTGAGCCCTTTGGGACAGGGAGCTCTGGAAAAACCATATATTTT.

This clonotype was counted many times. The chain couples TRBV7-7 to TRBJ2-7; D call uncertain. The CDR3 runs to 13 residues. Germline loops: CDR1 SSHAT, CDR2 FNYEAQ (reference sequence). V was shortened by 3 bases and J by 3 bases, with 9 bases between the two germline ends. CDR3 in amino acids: CASSLGDHYEQYF. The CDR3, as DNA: TGTGCCAGCAGCTTGGGTGATCACTACGAGCAGTACTTC.

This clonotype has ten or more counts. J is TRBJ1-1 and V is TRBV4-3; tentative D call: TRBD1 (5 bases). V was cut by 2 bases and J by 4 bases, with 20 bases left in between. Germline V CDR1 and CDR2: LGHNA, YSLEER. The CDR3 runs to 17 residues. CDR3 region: CASSQLYGATGGTEAFF. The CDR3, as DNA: TGCGCCAGCAGCCAATTGTACGGAGCAACAGGAGGCACTGAAGCTTTCTTT.

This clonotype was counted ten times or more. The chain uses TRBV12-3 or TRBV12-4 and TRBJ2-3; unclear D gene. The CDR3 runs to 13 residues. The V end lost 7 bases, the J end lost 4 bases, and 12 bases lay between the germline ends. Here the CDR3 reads CASTHWAADTQYF. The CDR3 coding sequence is TGTGCCAGCACCCATTGGGCGGCAGATACGCAGTATTTT.

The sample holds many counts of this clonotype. CDR3 amino acids: CAWSVRTGAETQYF. The CDR3 coding sequence is TGTGCCTGGAGTGTACGTACAGGGGCAGAGACCCAGTACTTC. This chain joins TRBV30 and TRBJ2-5; 7 bases map to TRBD1. The CDR3 spans 14 residues. V lost 0 bases and J lost 4; bases outside the gene matches: 5. Germline V lookup: CDR1 GTSNPN, CDR2 SVGIG (reference sequence).

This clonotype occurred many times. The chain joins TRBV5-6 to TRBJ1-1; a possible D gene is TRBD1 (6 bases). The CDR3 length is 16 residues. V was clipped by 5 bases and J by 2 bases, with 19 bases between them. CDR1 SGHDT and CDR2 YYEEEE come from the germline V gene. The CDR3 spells CASSEAGTPGNTEAFF. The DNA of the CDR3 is TGTGCCAGCAGTGAAGCCGGGACACCAGGAAACACTGAAGCTTTCTTT.